The sequence of this TCR beta chain was determined in a study of blood T cell repertoires in COVID-19. Looking at the study overall: T cells, B-cell-depleted T cells, or PBMCs provided the cDNA or gDNA that served as material.

The germline V gene encodes CDR1 SGDLS and CDR2 YYNGEE. After removal of 3 bases from V and 8 bases from J, the junction contained 7 bases not matched to a gene. The CDR3 covers 13 residues. Methods used by the authors: Reference gene primers were amplified, and this amplification served to estimate nucleated cell counts. Repertoires were generated with immunoSEQ multiplex PCR, while TCRdb's copy carries only in-frame clones and drops some. The DNA gave D and trimming, while V, J and clone size come from that table. The sample lists about 120,000 clones; roughly 80% were seen once. The chain combines TRBV9 with TRBJ1-1, with TRBD1 identical over 7 bases. Sequenced material: peripheral blood. The sequence was collected from a human donor in a cohort sampled during active COVID-19. The CDR3 region is CASSEGTVTEAFF. DNA of the CDR3: TGTGCCAGCAGCGAGGGGACAGTGACCGAAGCTTTCTTT.